This entry lists 26 T cell receptor beta chains sequenced from one sample in a study of T cell repertoires in cytomegalovirus infection. TCRdb passed the reads through MiXCR, listing each CDR3 protein once. The sample has hundreds of thousands of distinct CDR3 sequences; 30% to 40% are singletons. The antigens these receptors bind are not known. Here the sequenced sample was cultured PBMCs, taken from culture after CMV antigen stimulation. These receptors were collected from a human donor in good health (CMV status not recorded). Some clones in this sample may be carry-over from other donors' samples.

This clonotype has only a few counts. The J gene is TRBJ1-1, the V gene TRBV19; D uncertain. The V gene lost 6 bases and the J gene lost 3 bases, with 11 bases spanning the gap. Germline V CDR1 and CDR2: LNHDA, SQIVND (reference sequence). The CDR3 length is 13 residues. The CDR3 loop reads CASRGRIYTEAFF. CDR3 sequence (DNA): TGTGCCAGTAGAGGTCGGATATACACTGAAGCTTTCTTT.

The gene calls are TRBV6-2 or TRBV6-3 and TRBJ2-3; D not resolved. The V gene's germline CDR1 is MNHEY and CDR2 SVGEGT. V shed 2 bases and J shed 3 bases, with 12 bases lying between them. The CDR3 spans 15 residues. CDR3 loop: CASSYRDLPTDTQYF. The CDR3 bases are TGTGCCAGCAGTTACAGAGACCTACCGACAGATACGCAGTATTTT.

This clonotype was detected a few times. The genes are TRBV2 and TRBJ1-5; D is uncertain. The CDR3 runs 15 residues. Germline lookup yields CDR1 SNHLY and CDR2 FYNNEI. V was clipped by 5 bases and J by 4 bases, with 15 bases between them. CDR3 sequence (DNA): TGTGCCAGCAGTACATCTTCCGGGCAAAATCAGCCCCAGCATTTT. Amino acid sequence: CASSTSSGQNQPQHF.

The chain carries TRBV12-3 or TRBV12-4 and TRBJ2-7; TRBD1 or TRBD2 may be the D gene (6 bases each). This CDR3 is built from 15 residues. Trimming pared 6 bases from V and 3 bases from J, leaving 18 bases between. The CDR3 reads CASSRSKGGSYEQYF. The CDR3 region has the DNA TGTGCCAGCAGCCGCTCTAAAGGGGGGAGCTACGAGCAGTACTTC.

The chain links TRBV10-3 to TRBJ2-7, with 9 bases lining up with TRBD1. V shed 6 bases and J 2 bases; nucleotides not matched to a gene: 8. CDR3 size: 15 residues. Per germline, CDR1 ENHRY and CDR2 SYGVKD. CDR3 sequence reads: CAISEATGGPYEQYF. In DNA, the CDR3 is TGTGCCATCAGCGAAGCTACAGGGGGCCCCTACGAGCAGTACTTC.

V usage is TRBV24-1 and J usage is TRBJ2-2; D is unresolved. V was trimmed by 0 bases and J by 1 base, leaving 14 bases between them. The CDR3 is 18 residues long. The V gene's germline CDR1 is KGHDR and CDR2 SFDVKD. CDR3 DNA: TGTGCCACCAGTGATTTGCCTTTCCCTGACGTGAACACCGGGGAGCTGTTTTTT. This codes for CATSDLPFPDVNTGELFF.

The chain couples TRBV20-1 to TRBJ1-1; D remains unclear. With 3 bases removed from V and 1 base from J, the gap between germline ends came to 6 bases. Germline V gene data show CDR1 as DFQATT and CDR2 as SNEGSKA (reference sequence). CDR3 length equals 12 residues. The CDR3 region is CSASLGNTEAFF. The CDR3 DNA reads TGCAGTGCTAGCCTCGGGAACACTGAAGCTTTCTTT.

There are many counts of this clonotype. The chain recombines TRBV7-8 with TRBJ2-6; D call uncertain. The germline V and J ends were trimmed by 5 bases and 2 bases, with 7 bases remaining between them. The CDR3 spans 14 residues. The germline V gene has CDR1 SGHVS and CDR2 FQNEAQ. The CDR3 loop reads CASSPSPGANVLTF. CDR3 nucleotides: TGTGCCAGCAGCCCCTCCCCTGGGGCCAACGTCCTGACTTTC.

This clonotype was observed a few times. The V gene is TRBV19, the J gene TRBJ1-1; the match to TRBD1 covers 7 bases. V shed 7 bases and J 0 bases; nucleotides not matched to a gene: 5. This CDR3 has 14 amino acids. Germline V gives CDR1 LNHDA, CDR2 SQIVND (reference sequence). The CDR3 coding sequence is TGTGCCAGTATAAGGGGGCCCATGAACACTGAAGCTTTCTTT. Translating gives CASIRGPMNTEAFF.

The V and J genes are TRBV19 and TRBJ1-2; D is unresolved. V lost 8 bases to trimming and J lost 6 bases, with 16 bases between them. Germline CDR1 LNHDA, CDR2 SQIVND (reference sequence). The CDR3 length is 13 residues. The DNA of the CDR3 is TGTGCCAGTCATCGGGCGGGGATGGATGGCTACACCTTC. This codes for CASHRAGMDGYTF.

The chain recombines TRBV19 with TRBJ1-2, with D perhaps matching TRBD1 (5 bases). V lost 3 bases, J lost 8 bases, and 13 bases lay in between. This CDR3 spans 13 amino acids. Per germline, CDR1 LNHDA and CDR2 SQIVND (reference sequence). The CDR3 DNA follows: TGTGCCAGTAGTATCCCGGGACTAGGGGGCTACACCTTC. This codes for CASSIPGLGGYTF.

This clonotype has a count of ten or more. This rearrangement joins TRBV7-2 to TRBJ1-5; 7 bases align to TRBD1. CDR1 is SGHTA, CDR2 FQGNSA, per germline. Germline trimming cut 3 bases from V and 5 bases from J; bases unmatched to any gene: 4. The CDR3 extends over 14 amino acids. The CDR3 coding sequence is TGTGCCAGCAGCTTGCAAACAGGGGATCAGCCCCAGCATTTT. Residues: CASSLQTGDQPQHF.

This sequence joins TRBV24-1 and TRBJ2-1; 9 nucleotides align to TRBD2. V was clipped by 3 bases and J by 0 bases; unmatched bases: 8. The germline V gene has CDR1 KGHDR and CDR2 SFDVKD. This CDR3 region has 18 residues. CDR3 residues: CATSDNQAGGFSYNEQFF. In nucleotides, the CDR3 is TGTGCCACCAGTGATAACCAAGCGGGGGGTTTCTCCTACAATGAGCAGTTCTTC.

CDR3 sequence: CASSISGGQYF. CDR3 in DNA: TGTGCCAGCAGTATTAGCGGGGGGCAGTATTTT. The V and J genes are TRBV12-3 or TRBV12-4 and TRBJ2-3, with 9 nucleotides matching TRBD2. This CDR3 is 11 amino acids long. V gave up 5 bases and J gave up 11 bases; unmatched junction bases: 2.

The gene calls are TRBV20-1 and TRBJ1-4; perhaps TRBD1 as D (5 bases). With 0 bases removed from V and 4 bases from J, the gap between germline ends came to 18 bases. CDR1 DFQATT and CDR2 SNEGSKA come from the germline V gene (reference sequence). This CDR3 is built from 17 residues. CDR3 DNA: TGCAGTGCTAGAGACTTTTGGGGGGGGAGCGATAATGAAAAACTGTTTTTT. Protein sequence: CSARDFWGGSDNEKLFF.

This CDR3 reads CASSRDTSTGELFF. In nucleotides, the CDR3 is TGTGCCAGCAGCCGGGACACCTCCACCGGGGAGCTGTTTTTT. The V and J genes are TRBV2 and TRBJ2-2, with D possibly TRBD1 on 6 matching bases. The V gene lost 6 bases and the J gene lost 4 bases, with 12 bases spanning the gap. The CDR3 is 14 amino acids. Germline CDR1 is SNHLY and CDR2 is FYNNEI.

This clonotype was counted only a few times. This sequence joins TRBV4-3 and TRBJ2-3, with 7 bases matching TRBD2. Losses at the gene ends were 1 base for V and 0 bases for J; bases not matched to a gene: 10. This CDR3 has 18 residues. CDR1 and CDR2 (germline): LGHNA, YSLEER. The DNA of the CDR3 is TGCGCCAGCAGCCAAGCCTTCTGGCGGGAGTCTAGCACAGATACGCAGTATTTT. Protein product: CASSQAFWRESSTDTQYF.

The chain joins TRBV4-3 to TRBJ1-1; D is ambiguous. This CDR3 is 13 amino acids long. CDR1 is LGHNA and CDR2 is YSLEER in the germline V gene. Trimming took 1 base from V and 3 from J, leaving 6 bases between them. The CDR3 sequence is CASSQGRYTEAFF. The CDR3 nucleotides read TGCGCCAGCAGCCAAGGCAGGTACACTGAAGCTTTCTTT.

In this sample, this clonotype turned up a few times. CDR3 in amino acids: CASSKGRQTEAFF. The CDR3 nucleotides read TGTGCCAGCAGCAAGGGACGGCAAACTGAAGCTTTCTTT. The J gene is TRBJ1-1, the V gene TRBV7-2; D might be TRBD1 (5 bases). The CDR3 totals 13 residues. The germline CDR1 and CDR2 sequences are SGHTA and FQGNSA. V was cut by 5 bases and J by 5 bases, with 12 bases left in between.

This rearrangement joins TRBV18 to TRBJ1-5; the D gene is possibly TRBD1 (5 bases). This CDR3 spans 15 amino acids. CDR1 and CDR2 from the germline V gene are KGHSH and LQKENI. V gave up 6 bases and J gave up 2 bases, with 14 bases separating them. CDR3 amino acids: CASSSTGVGNQPQHF. In nucleotides, the CDR3 is TGTGCCAGCTCGTCAACGGGGGTGGGCAATCAGCCCCAGCATTTT. Complete variable domain (other parts from reference TRBV18 and TRBJ1-5): NAGVMQNPRHLVRRRGQEARLRCSPMKGHSHVYWYRQLPEEGLKFMVYLQKENIIDESGMPKERFSAEFPKEGPSILRIQQVVRGDSAAYFCASSSTGVGNQPQHFGDGTRLSIL.

The chain is built from TRBV6-5 and TRBJ2-1, with 10 bases identical to TRBD1. Germline V CDR1 and CDR2: MNHEY, SVGAGI. The CDR3 runs to 18 residues. J lost 6 bases, V lost 0 bases, and 11 bases had no gene match. This CDR3 reads CASSYSISGTGAFNEQFF. In nucleotides, the CDR3 is TGTGCCAGCAGTTACTCGATTTCCGGGACAGGGGCTTTCAATGAGCAGTTCTTC.

This clonotype was counted many times. The J gene is TRBJ1-5, the V gene TRBV7-9; TRBD1 is a possible D gene (5 bases). This CDR3 comprises 16 residues. With 0 bases removed from V and 8 bases from J, the gap between germline ends came to 17 bases. CDR1 is SEHNR and CDR2 is FQNEAQ in the germline V gene (reference sequence). This CDR3 reads CASSLARGPKEEPQHF. The CDR3 DNA is TGTGCCAGCAGCTTAGCGAGGGGACCGAAGGAGGAGCCCCAGCATTTT. Full variable domain (rest looked up from reference TRBV7-9 and TRBJ1-5): DTGVSQNPRHKITKRGQNVTFRCDPISEHNRLYWYRQTLGQGPEFLTYFQNEAQLEKSRLLSDRFSAERPKGSFSTLEIQRTEQGDSAMYLCASSLARGPKEEPQHFGDGTRLSIL.

This clonotype showed up just a few times. This chain connects TRBV7-8 to TRBJ2-7; 7 nucleotides line up with TRBD2. V was clipped by 5 bases and J by 3 bases; unmatched bases: 19. The germline gives CDR1 SGHVS, CDR2 FQNEAQ. The CDR3 totals 18 residues. The CDR3 is CASSRVGGKAGPIYEQYF. The CDR3 bases are TGTGCCAGCAGCCGTGTGGGGGGAAAAGCGGGGCCCATCTACGAGCAGTACTTC.

CDR3 nucleotide sequence: TGTGCCAGCATGGCACTACAAACAGATACGCAGTATTTT. It codes for CASMALQTDTQYF. The J gene is TRBJ2-3, the V gene TRBV2; D remains unclear. V shed 7 bases and J shed 3 bases, with 11 bases lying between them. The CDR3 is 13 residues long. Germline CDR1 reads SNHLY; CDR2 reads FYNNEI. Drawing the rest from reference TRBV2 and TRBJ2-3, the complete variable domain is EPEVTQTPSHQVTQMGQEVILRCVPISNHLYFYWYRQILGQKVEFLVSFYNNEISEKSEIFDDQFSVERPDGSNFTLKIRSTKLEDSAMYFCASMALQTDTQYFGPGTRLTVL.

The gene calls are TRBV29-1 and TRBJ2-1, with D possibly TRBD1 on 5 matching bases. Trimming took 8 bases from V and 4 from J, leaving 9 bases between them. CDR3 length: 11 residues. The germline gives CDR1 SQVTM, CDR2 ANQGSEA. The CDR3 nucleotides read TGCAGCCATCAGGGTTACAATGAGCAGTTCTTC. Translating gives CSHQGYNEQFF.

This clonotype was seen more than once but under ten times. The rearrangement links TRBV11-3 to TRBJ2-5; D tentatively fits TRBD1 or TRBD2 (5 bases each). Germline V lookup: CDR1 SGHNT, CDR2 YENEEA. Trimming cost V 4 bases and J 6 bases, with 12 bases left between them. This CDR3 has 13 amino acids. The CDR3 DNA follows: TGTGCCAGCAGCTCGGCCGGGACGCAGACCCAGTACTTC. It is translated as CASSSAGTQTQYF.